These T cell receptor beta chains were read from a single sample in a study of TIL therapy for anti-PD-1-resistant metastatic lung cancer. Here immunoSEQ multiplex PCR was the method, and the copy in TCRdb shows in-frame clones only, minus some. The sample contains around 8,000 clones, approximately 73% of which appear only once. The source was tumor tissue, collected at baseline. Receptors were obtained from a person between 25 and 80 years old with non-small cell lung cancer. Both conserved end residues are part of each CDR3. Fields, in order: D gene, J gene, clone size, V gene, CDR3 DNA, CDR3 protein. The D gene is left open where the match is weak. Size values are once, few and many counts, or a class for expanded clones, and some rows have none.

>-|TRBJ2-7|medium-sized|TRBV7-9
TGTGCCAGCAGCTCTTGGGACGAGCAGTACTTC
CASSSWDEQYF
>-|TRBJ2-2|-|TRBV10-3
TGTGCCATCAAACGGGACACTTTCGCGAACACCGGGGAGCTGTTTTTT
CAIKRDTFANTGELFF
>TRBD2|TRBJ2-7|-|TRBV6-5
TGTGCCAGCAGCCTAGGACTAGGCGGCGAGCAGTACTTC
CASSLGLGGEQYF
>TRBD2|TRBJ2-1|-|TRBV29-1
TGCAGCGTTGAGGATGGACTAGCGTCCAATGAGCAGTTCTTC
CSVEDGLASNEQFF
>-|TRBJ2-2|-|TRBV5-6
TGTGCCAGCAGCTTGGTTCCGGGTGCCACCGGGGAGCTGTTTTTT
CASSLVPGATGELFF
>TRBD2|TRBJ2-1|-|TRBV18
TGTGCCAGCTCACCAATGGGAGCGGGAGGATACAATGAGCAGTTCTTC
CASSPMGAGGYNEQFF
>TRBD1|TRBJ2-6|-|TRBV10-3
TGTGCCATCAGTACGGACAGGGGATTTAGCTCTGGGGCCAACGTCCTGACTTTC
CAISTDRGFSSGANVLTF
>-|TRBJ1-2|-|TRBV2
TGTGCCAGCAGTGAAGCGGGTTTGGGCGGCTACACCTTC
CASSEAGLGGYTF
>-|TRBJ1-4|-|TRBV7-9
TGTGCCAGCAGCGGTACAGGTCTTTCACTGTTTTTT
CASSGTGLSLFF
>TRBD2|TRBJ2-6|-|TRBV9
TGTGCCAGCAGCGTTGACCTAGCGGGAGTTGCGGGGGCCAACGTCCTGACTTTC
CASSVDLAGVAGANVLTF
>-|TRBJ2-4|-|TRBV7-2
TGTGCCAGCAGCTCACCGCCCGGGGGAGGTGGTGCCAAAAACATTCAGTACTTC
CASSSPPGGGGAKNIQYF
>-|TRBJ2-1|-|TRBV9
TGTGCCAGCAGCGATGTCCGCAGGGATGAGCAGTTCTTC
CASSDVRRDEQFF
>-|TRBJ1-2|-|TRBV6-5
TGTGCCAGCAGAGCCAGCCGGAACTATGGCTACACCTTC
CASRASRNYGYTF
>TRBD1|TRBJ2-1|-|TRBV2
TGTGCCAGCAGTACCCGACAGGGGATGGGCAATGAGCAGTTCTTC
CASSTRQGMGNEQFF